Here is one T cell receptor (beta chain) with its context. The antigen this receptor binds is unknown. One base away lies a much larger clone, so this may be a sequencing read error. Taken with the paper, the label for time point translates to: persistent/refractory GD, antithyroid drugs over 5 years with positive TRAb. For both TCR sequencing and RNA sequencing, RNA was extracted from PBMCs in TRIzol. Graves' disease was diagnosed according to American Thyroid Association guidelines. Recruitment of patients was carried out at an endocrinology department in Xi'an, China. From each patient, approximately 10 milliliters of peripheral blood was collected into an EDTA anticoagulant tube. Ficoll Paque Plus density gradient separation was used to isolate PBMCs, and no additional T cell sorting was done. RNA quality was checked with an Agilent 2100 Bioanalyzer and agarose gel, and concentration with a NanoDrop 2000.

Libraries were prepared through multiplex PCR. Sequenced on an Illumina HiSeq 4000. CDR3 regions were amplified by Arm-PCR with iRepertoire HTBI primers to construct TCR beta libraries. Before sequencing, the PCR products underwent gel purification. From the authors' description of their analysis: Gene usage analysis of CDR3 amino acid clonotypes used the approximately 62 TRBV and more than 13 TRBJ segments found across samples. COPE and FqMerger were used to merge filtered high-quality paired reads into contigs. BLAST was used to align contigs to the IMGT TRBV, TRBD and TRBJ reference genes, and CDR3 was defined following IMGT. Any clonotype with a frequency above 0.1% was counted as a highly expanded clone. Shannon entropy served as the measure of repertoire diversity, while the Gini coefficient captured V-J evenness. A clonotype found in more than one individual was treated as public. The raw public reads went through TCRdb reprocessing: fastp at Q25, MiXCR clone calling, in-frame beta chains kept. Entries are consolidated by CDR3 protein sequence, retaining the most common genes and DNA. The V and J calls reflect TCRdb's pipeline rather than the authors' work. In this sample the table shows roughly 490,000 distinct CDR3 sequences, approximately 22% of which occur a single time. Of the sample, about an eighth is held by the ten largest clones.

This entry is derived from a study of regulatory T cells in long-lasting Graves disease listed by TCRdb under 2021. Concerning the study at large: To count as having persistent Graves' disease, a patient had to have received antithyroid drug treatment for over 5 years with TSH receptor autoantibodies remaining persistently positive. Patients with persistent Graves' disease were compared with patients with newly diagnosed Graves' disease using TCR sequencing and RNA sequencing of peripheral blood. The study was registered as a clinical trial and conducted in China. TCR sequencing covered some 13 persistent and roughly 20 newly diagnosed Graves' disease patients, around 33 samples in total. On average, persistent Graves' disease patients in the clinical cohort had been on antithyroid drugs for around 9.5 years.

What the authors observed across the whole study: As a limitation, the authors acknowledged that the small sample size may reduce accuracy. Peripheral blood alone was examined, since thyroid tissue, which constituted the primary lesion, could not be accessed. Persistent patients shared more public clonotypes among themselves (2,741) than newly diagnosed patients did (approximately 970). TRBV28, TRBJ1-2 and TRBJ2-5 were preferentially used in persistent disease, while TRBV20-1 and TRBJ2-1 were favored in newly diagnosed disease. Only the TCR beta chain was sequenced and analyzed. Compared with newly diagnosed patients, persistent Graves' disease patients had lower TCR Shannon entropy and fewer highly expanded clones, which suggests clonal expansion.

Looking up the germline V gene yields CDR1 KGHDR and CDR2 SFDVKD. The CDR3 spans 16 residues, from the cysteine through the phenylalanine. Solely the CDR3 DNA is kept, with 48 bases framed from the first base. The TCR originated in a female donor with Graves disease. Specimen: peripheral blood mononuclear cells (PBMCs), collected when the disease was refractory, from a patient treated with antithyroid drugs. This receptor chain uses TRBV24-1 and TRBJ2-6; TRBD1 might be the D gene, on 6 matching bases. Here is the DNA: TGTGCCACCAATGATTCGGACAGCTCTGGGGCCAACGTCCTGACTTTC. Its product reads: CATNDSDSSGANVLTF.